Detailed here is one T cell receptor beta chain. Its target is unknown. This entry comes from a study of CD8+CD57+ T cells in acquired aplastic anemia. The overall study: Roughly 3 ug was the average amount of DNA from sorted CD4+ and CD8+ cells. For CD4+ cells, healthy donors had an average of approximately 9.8 million reads. Study-wide findings and caveats: Any difference that existed in CD8+ Simpson's diversity between patients and controls was not significant.

Unmatched junction bases numbered 6, after V lost 4 bases and J lost 7 bases. Germline CDR1 is KGHDR and CDR2 is SFDVKD. CDR3 length equals 13 residues. The study profiled TCR beta VDJ and CDR3 using genomic DNA as template. TCRdb processed the reads anew with MiXCR; each CDR3 protein has one entry. The data show about 190,000 distinct CDR3 sequences, about half seen once. The genes are TRBV24-1 and TRBJ2-7, with 7 nucleotides matching TRBD1. The receptor comes from a human donor in good health, serving as a control. The sequencing sample was made of sorted CD4+, CD8+, or CD8+CD57+ T cells (not recorded which) from PBMCs. The CDR3 reads CATSDAGTAEQYF. The DNA of the CDR3 is TGTGCCACCAGTGACGCCGGGACAGCGGAGCAGTACTTC.